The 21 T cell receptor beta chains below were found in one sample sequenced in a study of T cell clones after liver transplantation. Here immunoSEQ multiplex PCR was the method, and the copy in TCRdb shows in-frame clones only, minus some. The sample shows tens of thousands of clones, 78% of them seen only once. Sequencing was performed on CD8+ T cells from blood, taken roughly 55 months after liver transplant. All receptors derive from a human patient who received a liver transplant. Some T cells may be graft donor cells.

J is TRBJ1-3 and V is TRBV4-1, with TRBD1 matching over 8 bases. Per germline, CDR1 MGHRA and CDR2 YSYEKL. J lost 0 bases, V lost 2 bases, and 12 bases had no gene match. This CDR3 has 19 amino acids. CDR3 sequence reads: CASSQPGTGDLLSGNTIYF. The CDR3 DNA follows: TGCGCCAGCAGCCAACCCGGGACAGGTGACCTCCTCTCTGGAAACACCATATATTTT.

CDR3 DNA sequence: TGTGCCAGCAGTTACTCGACAGGGGGCTACGAGCAGTACTTC. Translation: CASSYSTGGYEQYF. This chain links TRBV6-6 with TRBJ2-7, with 9 positions matching TRBD1. From germline, CDR1 is MNHNY and CDR2 SVGAGI (reference sequence). J gave up 3 bases and V 0 bases, and 0 bases lay outside the gene matches. CDR3 length: 14 residues.

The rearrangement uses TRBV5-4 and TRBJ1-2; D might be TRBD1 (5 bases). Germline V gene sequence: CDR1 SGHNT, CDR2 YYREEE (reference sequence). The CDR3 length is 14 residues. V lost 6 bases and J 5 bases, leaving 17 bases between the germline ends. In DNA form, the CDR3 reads TGTGCCAGCACCGCAGGGAGTAGAATTTATGGCTACACCTTC. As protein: CASTAGSRIYGYTF.

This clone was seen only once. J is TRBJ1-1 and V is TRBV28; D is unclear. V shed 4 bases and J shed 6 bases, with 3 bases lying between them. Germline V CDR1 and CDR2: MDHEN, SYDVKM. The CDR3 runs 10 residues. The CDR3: CASSYAEAFF. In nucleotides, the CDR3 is TGTGCCAGCAGTTATGCTGAAGCTTTCTTT.

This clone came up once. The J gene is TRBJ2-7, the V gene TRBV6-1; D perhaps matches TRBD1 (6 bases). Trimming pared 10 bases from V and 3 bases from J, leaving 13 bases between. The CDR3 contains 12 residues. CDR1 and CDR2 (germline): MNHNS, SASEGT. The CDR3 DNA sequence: TGTGCCACCGGAACAGGGTACTACGAGCAGTACTTC. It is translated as CATGTGYYEQYF.

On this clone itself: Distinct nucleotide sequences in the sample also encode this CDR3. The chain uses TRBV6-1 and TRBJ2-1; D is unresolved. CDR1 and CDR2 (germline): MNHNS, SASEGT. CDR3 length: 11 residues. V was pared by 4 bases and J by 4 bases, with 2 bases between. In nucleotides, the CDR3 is TGTGCCAGCAGTGTATACAATGAGCAGTTCTTC. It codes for CASSVYNEQFF.

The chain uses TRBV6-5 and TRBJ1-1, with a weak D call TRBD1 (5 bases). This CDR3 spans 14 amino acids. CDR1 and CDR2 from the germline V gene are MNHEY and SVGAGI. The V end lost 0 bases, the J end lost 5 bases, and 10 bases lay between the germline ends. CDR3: CASSYSGGETEAFF. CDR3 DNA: TGTGCCAGCAGTTACTCGGGGGGAGAGACTGAAGCTTTCTTT.

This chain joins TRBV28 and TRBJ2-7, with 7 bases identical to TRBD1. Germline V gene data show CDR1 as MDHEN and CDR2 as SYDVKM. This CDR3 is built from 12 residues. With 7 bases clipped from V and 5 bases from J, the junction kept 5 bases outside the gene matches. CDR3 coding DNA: TGTGCCAGCAACAGGGGACGTAACGAGCAGTACTTC. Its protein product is CASNRGRNEQYF.

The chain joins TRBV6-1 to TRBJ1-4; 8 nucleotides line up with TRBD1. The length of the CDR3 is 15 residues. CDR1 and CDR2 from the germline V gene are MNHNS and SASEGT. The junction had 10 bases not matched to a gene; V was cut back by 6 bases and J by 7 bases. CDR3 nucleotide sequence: TGTGCCAGCAGCGCCTCCGGGACAGGTGGTGAAAAACTGTTTTTT. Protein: CASSASGTGGEKLFF.

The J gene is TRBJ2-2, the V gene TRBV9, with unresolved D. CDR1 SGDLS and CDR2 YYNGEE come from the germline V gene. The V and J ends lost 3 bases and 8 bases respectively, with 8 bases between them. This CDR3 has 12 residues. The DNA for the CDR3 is TGTGCCAGCAGCGCCGGTAGGGGGGAGCTGTTTTTT. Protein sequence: CASSAGRGELFF.

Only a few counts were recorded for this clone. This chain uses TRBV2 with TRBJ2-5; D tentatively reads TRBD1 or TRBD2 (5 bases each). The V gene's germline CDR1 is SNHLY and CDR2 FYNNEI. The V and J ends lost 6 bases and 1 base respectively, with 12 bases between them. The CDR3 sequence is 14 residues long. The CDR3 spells CASRTTGFQETQYF. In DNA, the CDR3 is TGTGCCAGCAGGACTACAGGTTTCCAAGAGACCCAGTACTTC.

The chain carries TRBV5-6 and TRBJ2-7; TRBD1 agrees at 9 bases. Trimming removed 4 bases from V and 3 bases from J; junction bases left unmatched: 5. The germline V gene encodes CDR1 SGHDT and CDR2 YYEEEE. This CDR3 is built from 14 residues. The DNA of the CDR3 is TGTGCCAGCAGCCGCTGGGACAGGGACTACGAGCAGTACTTC. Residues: CASSRWDRDYEQYF.

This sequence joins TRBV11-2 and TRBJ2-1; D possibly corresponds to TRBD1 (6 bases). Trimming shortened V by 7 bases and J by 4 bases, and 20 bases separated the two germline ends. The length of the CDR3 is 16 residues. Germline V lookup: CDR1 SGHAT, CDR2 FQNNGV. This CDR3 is CASIREAGAVYNEQFF. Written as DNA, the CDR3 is TGTGCCAGCATCCGAGAGGCAGGGGCGGTTTACAATGAGCAGTTCTTC.

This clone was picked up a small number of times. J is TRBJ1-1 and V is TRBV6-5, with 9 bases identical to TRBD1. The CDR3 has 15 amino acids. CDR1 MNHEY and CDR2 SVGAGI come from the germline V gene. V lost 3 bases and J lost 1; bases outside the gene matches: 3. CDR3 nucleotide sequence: TGTGCCAGCAGTTATACAGGGGGCGCGAACACTGAAGCTTTCTTT. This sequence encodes CASSYTGGANTEAFF.

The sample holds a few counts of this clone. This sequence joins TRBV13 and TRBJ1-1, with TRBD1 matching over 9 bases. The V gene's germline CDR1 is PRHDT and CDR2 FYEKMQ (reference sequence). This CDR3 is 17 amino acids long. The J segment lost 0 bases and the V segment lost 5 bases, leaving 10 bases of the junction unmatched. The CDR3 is CASSHLDRGYMNTEAFF. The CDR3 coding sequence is TGTGCCAGCAGCCACCTTGACAGGGGGTATATGAACACTGAAGCTTTCTTT.

CDR3 coding DNA: TGCGCCAGCAGCCAAGGGCCCGACAGGGACAATCAGCCCCAGCATTTT. Translating gives CASSQGPDRDNQPQHF. This chain connects TRBV4-1 to TRBJ1-5; 7 bases map to TRBD1. This CDR3 spans 16 amino acids. The V and J ends lost 1 base and 3 bases, in that order; junction bases with no gene match: 6. Germline CDR1 and CDR2: MGHRA and YSYEKL.

CDR3 nucleotide sequence: TGTGCCAGCAGCTTAGGGACAGCGGAGGTCGAGCAGTACTTC. Protein sequence: CASSLGTAEVEQYF. V usage is TRBV7-6 and J usage is TRBJ2-7, with TRBD1 as a possible D gene (6 bases). There are 14 residues in the CDR3. Germline-derived CDR1 and CDR2 are SGHVS and FNYEAQ. The V and J ends lost 1 base and 6 bases respectively, with 13 bases between them.

The CDR3 bases are TGTGCCAGCAGCTTTGGCCGGGGGATCTACAATGAGCAGTTCTTC. It encodes CASSFGRGIYNEQFF. The chain carries TRBV7-6 and TRBJ2-1; weak D call: TRBD2 (6 bases). Germline V gene lookup returns CDR1 SGHVS and CDR2 FNYEAQ. Trimming shortened V by 3 bases and J by 3 bases, and 12 bases separated the two germline ends. The CDR3 is made up of 15 amino acids.

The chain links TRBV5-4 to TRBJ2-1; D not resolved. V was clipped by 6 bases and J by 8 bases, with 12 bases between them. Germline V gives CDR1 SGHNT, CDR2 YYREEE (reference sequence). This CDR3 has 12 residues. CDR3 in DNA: TGTGCCAGCACCTCCACTACGGATGAGCAGTTCTTC. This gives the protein CASTSTTDEQFF.

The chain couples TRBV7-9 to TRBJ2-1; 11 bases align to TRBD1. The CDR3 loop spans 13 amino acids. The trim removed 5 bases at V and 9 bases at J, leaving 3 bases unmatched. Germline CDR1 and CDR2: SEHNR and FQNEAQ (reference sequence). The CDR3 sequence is CASSGTGGSEQFF. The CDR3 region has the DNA TGTGCCAGCAGCGGGACAGGGGGGAGTGAGCAGTTCTTC.

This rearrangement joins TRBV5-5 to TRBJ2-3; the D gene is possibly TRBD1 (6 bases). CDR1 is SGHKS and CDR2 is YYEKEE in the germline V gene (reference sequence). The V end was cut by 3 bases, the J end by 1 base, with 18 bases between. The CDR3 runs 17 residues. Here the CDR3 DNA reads TGTGCCAGCAGCTCCCCGATAGGACAGCGCCGCACAGATACGCAGTATTTT. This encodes CASSSPIGQRRTDTQYF.